The clone carrying this T cell receptor beta chain has more than one count but fewer than ten. This CDR3 has 17 residues. Germline CDR1 LGHDT, CDR2 YNNKEL (reference sequence). V was pared by 0 bases and J by 4 bases, with 8 bases of the junction left unmatched. Primers used in a second PCR of about 7 to 12 cycles were a sample-barcoded 5' primer and a J-beta primer mix. TCRdb itself ran the 5' RACE reads through MiXCR, one entry per CDR3 protein. The sample contains roughly 1 million distinct CDR3 sequences, roughly a quarter of which appear only once. These data are taken from a study of blood T cells in healthy people across ages. The data were also submitted as part of a second study, on T cells of mothers and their children. That work adds: Donors comprised three healthy Caucasian mothers plus their six children.

This TCR was recovered from a girl aged 2-10 years in good health. The V and J genes are TRBV3-1 and TRBJ2-1; TRBD1 matches at 8 bases. The specimen was blood. The CDR3 DNA reads as TGTGCCAGCAGCCAAGATAGGAACAGGGGGTGGTACAATGAGCAGTTCTTC. Translation: CASSQDRNRGWYNEQFF.